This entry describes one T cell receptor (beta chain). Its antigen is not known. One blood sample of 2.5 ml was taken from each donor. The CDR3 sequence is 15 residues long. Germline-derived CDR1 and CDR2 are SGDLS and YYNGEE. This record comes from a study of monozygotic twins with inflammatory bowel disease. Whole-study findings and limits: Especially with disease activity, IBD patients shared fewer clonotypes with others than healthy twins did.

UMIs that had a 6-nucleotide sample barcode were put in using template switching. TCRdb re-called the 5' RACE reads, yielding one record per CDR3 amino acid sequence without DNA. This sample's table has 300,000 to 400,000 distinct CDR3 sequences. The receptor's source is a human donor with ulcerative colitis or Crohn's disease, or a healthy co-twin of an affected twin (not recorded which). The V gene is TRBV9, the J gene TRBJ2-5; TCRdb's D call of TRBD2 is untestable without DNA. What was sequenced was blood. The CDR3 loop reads CASSVSAGGYETQYF.